One sample yielded the 2 T cell receptor beta chains listed below, sequenced in a study of T cell responses to AZD1222 COVID-19 vaccine. Clones were sequenced by immunoSEQ multiplex PCR, and TCRdb holds only the in-frame ones, with some missing. The table has about 120,000 clones, around nine tenths seen once. The sequences come from peripheral blood, collected on day 0 of AZD1222 vaccination. These receptors were taken from an adult in good health.

The chain is built from TRBV7-8 and TRBJ2-7; D not certain. This CDR3 has 15 residues. From germline, CDR1 is SGHVS and CDR2 FQNEAQ. Trimming took off 6 bases at V and 5 bases at J, with 20 bases between the two ends. The CDR3 loop reads CASRYPKGLSHEQYF. CDR3 bases: TGTGCCAGCAGATATCCGAAGGGCCTATCACACGAGCAGTACTTC.

The chain joins TRBV6-2 or TRBV6-3 to TRBJ1-1; 7 nucleotides match TRBD1. CDR3 length: 15 residues. The germline V gene has CDR1 MNHEY and CDR2 SVGEGT. Trimming took 4 bases from V and 3 from J; bases not matched to a gene: 8. CDR3 sequence (DNA): TGTGCCAGCAGTTCTCCGGGACAGACAGACACTGAAGCTTTCTTT. Protein sequence: CASSSPGQTDTEAFF.